The 27 T cell receptor beta chains below all came from one sample that was sequenced in a study of cytomegalovirus exposure and HLA in healthy donors. The PCR had 60 Vbeta and 13 Jbeta primers. Clones were read by immunoSEQ multiplex PCR, and TCRdb kept only the in-frame ones, dropping some. The data contain approximately 140,000 clones, nearly 80% of them seen just once; the ten biggest clones take up 3%. Specimen: PBMCs. The receptors come from a man aged 40-50 years in good health and CMV-seropositive.

The chain couples TRBV10-3 to TRBJ1-4, with 7 bases identical to TRBD1. With 0 bases clipped from V and 7 bases from J, the junction kept 14 bases outside the gene matches. The CDR3 is made up of 18 amino acids. The germline V gene has CDR1 ENHRY and CDR2 SYGVKD. CDR3 bases: TGTGCCATCAGTGAGTCGAATCCCCGACAGGGTGAAAGTGAAAAACTGTTTTTT. Its protein is CAISESNPRQGESEKLFF.

V and J are TRBV27 and TRBJ1-4; the D gene is possibly TRBD1 (6 bases). The germline gives CDR1 MNHEY, CDR2 SMNVEV (reference sequence). Between the trimmed V and J ends, which lost 4 bases and 2 bases, there was a span of 11 bases. This CDR3 contains 15 residues. This CDR3 reads CASSSTGRTNEKLFF. In nucleotides, the CDR3 is TGTGCCAGCAGTTCTACAGGGCGTACTAATGAAAAACTGTTTTTT. Variable domain in full (rest from reference TRBV27 and TRBJ1-4): EAQVTQNPRYLITVTGKKLTVTCSQNMNHEYMSWYRQDPGLGLRQIYYSMNVEVTDKGDVPEGYKVSRKEKRNFPLILESPSPNQTSLYFCASSSTGRTNEKLFFGSGTQLSVL.

The rearrangement uses TRBV30 and TRBJ1-3, with a tentative D call TRBD1 (6 bases). In germline, CDR1 is GTSNPN, CDR2 SVGIG (reference sequence). Trimming took off 3 bases at V and 2 bases at J, with 17 bases between the two ends. The length of the CDR3 is 16 residues. In DNA form, the CDR3 reads TGTGCCTGGAGCGCTCAGCCAGGGGTGGCTGGAAACACCATATATTTT. This codes for CAWSAQPGVAGNTIYF.

The rearrangement uses TRBV29-1 and TRBJ2-7; 8 bases fit TRBD1. CDR3 length equals 12 residues. J was trimmed by 2 bases and V by 7 bases; bases with no gene match: 4. Germline V CDR1 and CDR2: SQVTM, ANQGSEA. CDR3 sequence: CSEHRGTYEQYF. DNA of the CDR3: TGCAGCGAGCACAGGGGGACCTACGAGCAGTACTTC.

The chain couples TRBV14 to TRBJ2-6; perhaps TRBD1 as D (5 bases). CDR3 size: 19 residues. With 2 bases removed from V and 0 bases from J, the gap between germline ends came to 17 bases. Looked up from germline, CDR1 is SGHDN and CDR2 is FVKESK. CDR3 DNA sequence: TGTGCCAGCAGCCAAAGCACGTCGATCAGGGTCTCTGGGGCCAACGTCCTGACTTTC. This translates into CASSQSTSIRVSGANVLTF. Variable domain in full (rest from reference TRBV14 and TRBJ2-6): EAGVTQFPSHSVIEKGQTVTLRCDPISGHDNLYWYRRVMGKEIKFLLHFVKESKQDESGMPNNRFLAERTGGTYSTLKVQPAELEDSGVYFCASSQSTSIRVSGANVLTFGAGSRLTVL.

Notes on this clone: The junction departs from the called germline gene at one end, perhaps through a read error. The CDR3 region has the DNA TGTGCCAGCAGCCAAGTTCGAGACAGGGATCTCTTC. As protein: CASSQVRDRDLF. The V gene is TRBV4-2, the J gene TRBJ2-1, with 7 bases that match TRBD1. The length of the CDR3 is 12 residues. Looked up from germline, CDR1 is LGHNA and CDR2 is YNFKEQ.

The V gene is TRBV5-4, the J gene TRBJ2-7; 10 positions agree with TRBD1. The V gene end was trimmed by 4 bases and the J gene end by 4 bases; junction bases not matched to a gene: 5. Per germline, CDR1 SGHNT and CDR2 YYREEE (reference sequence). This CDR3 is 14 amino acids long. The CDR3 reads CASSLTGGRYEQYF. CDR3 DNA: TGTGCCAGCAGCCTGACAGGGGGCAGATACGAGCAGTACTTC.

The V call is TRBV7-2, the J call TRBJ2-3; TRBD2 matches 9 bases. This CDR3 has 16 amino acids. V lost 4 bases and J lost 7; bases outside the gene matches: 12. Per germline, CDR1 SGHTA and CDR2 FQGNSA. The CDR3 nucleotides read TGTGCCAGCAGCTCGAAGAGCGGGAGGACTGTAAATACGCAGTATTTT. Amino acid sequence: CASSSKSGRTVNTQYF.

About this clone itself: Other DNA sequences from this sample encode an identical CDR3 as well. This chain connects TRBV27 to TRBJ1-1; a weak D match, TRBD1 (6 bases). Per the germline V gene, CDR1 is MNHEY and CDR2 is SMNVEV (reference sequence). The CDR3 runs to 14 residues. V lost 3 bases to trimming and J lost 0 bases, with 8 bases between them. This chain's CDR3 is CASSFGQLNTEAFF. Written as DNA, the CDR3 is TGTGCCAGCAGTTTCGGACAGCTGAACACTGAAGCTTTCTTT.

This clone was picked up a small number of times. The CDR3 DNA sequence: TGTGCCACCTCAGGGGTCCAAGAGACCCAGTACTTC. Amino acids: CATSGVQETQYF. V gene TRBV15 combines with J gene TRBJ2-5, with TRBD1 as a possible D gene (6 bases). Trimming took off 8 bases at V and 1 base at J, with 8 bases between the two ends. The germline CDR1 and CDR2 sequences are LNHNV and YYDKDF (reference sequence). This CDR3 is built from 12 residues.

The chain's CDR3 is CASSLGTRNTGELFF. CDR3 nucleotides: TGTGCCAGCAGCTTAGGGACTAGGAACACCGGGGAGCTGTTTTTT. The J gene is TRBJ2-2, the V gene TRBV7-3, with 8 bases aligning to TRBD2. Germline loops: CDR1 SGHTA, CDR2 FQGTGA. The CDR3 totals 15 residues. The V and J ends lost 2 bases and 1 base, in that order; junction bases with no gene match: 0.

The V and J genes are TRBV7-3 and TRBJ2-5; 13 positions agree with TRBD2. V was pared by 5 bases and J by 5 bases, with 5 bases of the junction left unmatched. CDR3 length equals 15 residues. Per germline, CDR1 SGHTA and CDR2 FQGTGA. The CDR3 DNA reads TGTGCCAGCAGCCTCGGACTAGCGGGAGCGGAGACCCAGTACTTC. Its translation is CASSLGLAGAETQYF.

The chain combines TRBV5-1 with TRBJ2-1; 7 bases match TRBD2. The CDR3 spans 15 residues. Per the germline V gene, CDR1 is SGHRS and CDR2 is YFSETQ. The V and J ends lost 2 bases and 6 bases, in that order; junction bases with no gene match: 8. The CDR3 DNA sequence: TGCGCCAGCAGCTTTGCGGGAGAGGGTATCAATGAGCAGTTCTTC. Protein: CASSFAGEGINEQFF.

The V call is TRBV9, the J call TRBJ2-2; 10 bases agree with TRBD2. This CDR3 has 17 amino acids. Germline trimming cut 0 bases from V and 6 bases from J; bases unmatched to any gene: 8. The germline V gene encodes CDR1 SGDLS and CDR2 YYNGEE. This CDR3 is CASSVAGLAGVAGELFF. The CDR3 coding sequence is TGTGCCAGCAGCGTAGCGGGTCTAGCGGGAGTAGCCGGGGAGCTGTTTTTT.

This chain joins TRBV6-6 and TRBJ2-3; 8 nucleotides agree with TRBD2. Unmatched junction bases numbered 5, after V lost 4 bases and J lost 2 bases. CDR1 is MNHNY and CDR2 is SVGAGI in the germline V gene (reference sequence). The CDR3 totals 15 residues. CDR3 loop: CASSLERGLTDTQYF. In DNA, the CDR3 is TGTGCCAGCAGTTTGGAGCGGGGGCTCACAGATACGCAGTATTTT.

This sequence joins TRBV14 and TRBJ1-2; 8 bases fit TRBD1. J gave up 8 bases and V 3 bases, and 5 bases lay outside the gene matches. The germline CDR1 and CDR2 sequences are SGHDN and FVKESK. The CDR3 runs to 13 residues. In DNA form, the CDR3 reads TGTGCCAGCAGCCATACCAGGGGGCACGGCTACACCTTC. Protein: CASSHTRGHGYTF. Combining the CDR3 with reference TRBV14 and TRBJ1-2 gives the whole variable domain EAGVTQFPSHSVIEKGQTVTLRCDPISGHDNLYWYRRVMGKEIKFLLHFVKESKQDESGMPNNRFLAERTGGTYSTLKVQPAELEDSGVYFCASSHTRGHGYTFGSGTRLTVV.

This rearrangement joins TRBV5-1 to TRBJ2-5, with D maybe TRBD2 (7 bases). CDR3 length: 18 amino acids. Trimming left V 1 base short and J 5 bases short, with 24 bases between. CDR1 and CDR2 from the germline V gene are SGHRS and YFSETQ. The CDR3 sequence: CASSLLPTWGGPGETQYF. The CDR3 DNA follows: TGCGCCAGCAGCTTGCTACCTACCTGGGGGGGGCCAGGGGAGACCCAGTACTTC.

The chain uses TRBV9 and TRBJ1-4; 7 nucleotides line up with TRBD1. The germline V gene encodes CDR1 SGDLS and CDR2 YYNGEE. Germline trimming cut 0 bases from V and 8 bases from J; bases unmatched to any gene: 7. This CDR3 has 15 residues. The CDR3 sequence is CASSVAVGTAEKLFF. The CDR3 DNA reads as TGTGCCAGCAGCGTAGCCGTTGGGACAGCCGAAAAACTGTTTTTT.

The CDR3 bases are TGTGCCAGCAGCGACTACAGGGCACCCTCCTACGAGCAGTACTTC. It specifies CASSDYRAPSYEQYF. This sequence joins TRBV27 and TRBJ2-7; TRBD1 might be the D (6 bases). Germline-derived CDR1 and CDR2 are MNHEY and SMNVEV (reference sequence). This CDR3 contains 15 residues. Trimming took 6 bases from V and 0 from J, leaving 15 bases between them.

V gene TRBV27 combines with J gene TRBJ2-3, with D unclear. The V gene lost 2 bases and the J gene lost 2 bases, with 5 bases spanning the gap. Per the germline V gene, CDR1 is MNHEY and CDR2 is SMNVEV (reference sequence). The length of the CDR3 is 13 residues. The CDR3 is CASSLTTTDTQYF. As DNA, the CDR3 is TGTGCCAGCAGTTTAACTACCACAGATACGCAGTATTTT.

The chain recombines TRBV6-1 with TRBJ1-2; the D gene is possibly TRBD1 (6 bases). The length of the CDR3 is 15 residues. V was trimmed by 7 bases and J by 5 bases, leaving 20 bases between them. Germline CDR1 and CDR2: MNHNS and SASEGT. CDR3 sequence (DNA): TGTGCCAGCACCTTGGGCGGGGGCTTTAGGTATGGCTACACCTTC. This encodes CASTLGGGFRYGYTF.

This sequence joins TRBV7-9 and TRBJ2-2, with 7 bases that match TRBD2. This CDR3 is built from 13 residues. With V trimmed by 6 bases and J by 6 bases, 4 bases remained unmatched. Per the germline V gene, CDR1 is SEHNR and CDR2 is FQNEAQ (reference sequence). CDR3 sequence: CASSPTSSGELFF. CDR3 sequence (DNA): TGTGCCAGCAGTCCGACTAGCTCCGGGGAGCTGTTTTTT.

The chain employs TRBV10-3 and TRBJ1-5; 7 nucleotides line up with TRBD1. The length of the CDR3 is 12 residues. V shed 10 bases, J shed 6 bases, and the junction held 6 bases outside the gene matches. In germline, CDR1 is ENHRY, CDR2 SYGVKD. The CDR3 DNA is TGTGCCACCGGACAGGTCGTTCAGCCCCAGCATTTT. As protein: CATGQVVQPQHF.

This chain uses TRBV15 with TRBJ2-5; 15 bases fit TRBD2. Germline CDR1 reads LNHNV; CDR2 reads YYDKDF (reference sequence). The CDR3 covers 19 residues. J lost 5 bases, V lost 1 base, and 11 bases had no gene match. The CDR3 nucleotides are TGTGCCACCAGCAGAGCAGGGGGACTAGCGGGAGGAGTGTGGGAGACCCAGTACTTC. The encoded protein is CATSRAGGLAGGVWETQYF.

This clone appeared a few times. The chain carries TRBV11-3 and TRBJ2-3, with 7 bases lining up with TRBD2. J lost 3 bases, V lost 5 bases, and 5 bases had no gene match. The CDR3 is made up of 14 amino acids. CDR1 SGHNT and CDR2 YENEEA come from the germline V gene. The DNA of the CDR3 is TGTGCCAGCAGCCCAACAGCGGGGACAGATACGCAGTATTTT. It codes for CASSPTAGTDTQYF.

The sample holds one count of this clone. The genes are TRBV6-5 and TRBJ1-1; 7 bases align to TRBD1. V lost 0 bases and J lost 9; bases outside the gene matches: 13. CDR3 size: 16 residues. Germline CDR1 MNHEY, CDR2 SVGAGI. DNA for the CDR3: TGTGCCAGCAGTTACTCGGCGACAGGGTATCGAGGGAAAGCTTTCTTT. Encoded protein: CASSYSATGYRGKAFF.

The chain carries TRBV5-1 and TRBJ2-7; D remains unclear. Looked up from germline, CDR1 is SGHRS and CDR2 is YFSETQ. The CDR3 spans 17 residues. V lost 5 bases, J lost 3 bases, and 24 bases lay in between. The CDR3 DNA reads TGCGCCAGCAGTAGACATAACCAGCCCCCACAGAACTACGAGCAGTACTTC. It translates to CASSRHNQPPQNYEQYF.